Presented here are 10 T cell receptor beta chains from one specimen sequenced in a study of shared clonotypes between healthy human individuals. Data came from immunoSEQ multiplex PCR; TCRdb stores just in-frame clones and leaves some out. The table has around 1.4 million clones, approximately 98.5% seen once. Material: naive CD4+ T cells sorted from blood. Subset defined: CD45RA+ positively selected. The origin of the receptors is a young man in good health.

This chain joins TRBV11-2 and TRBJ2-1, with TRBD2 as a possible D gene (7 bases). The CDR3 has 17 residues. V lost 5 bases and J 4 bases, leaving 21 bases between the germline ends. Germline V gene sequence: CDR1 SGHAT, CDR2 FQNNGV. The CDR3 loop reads CASSPRGNRVSYNEQFF. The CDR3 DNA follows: TGTGCCAGCAGCCCGCGGGGGAACAGGGTTTCTTACAATGAGCAGTTCTTC.

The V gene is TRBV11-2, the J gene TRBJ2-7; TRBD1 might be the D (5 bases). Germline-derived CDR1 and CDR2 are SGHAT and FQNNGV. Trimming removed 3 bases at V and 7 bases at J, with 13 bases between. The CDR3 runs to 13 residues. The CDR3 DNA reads TGTGCCAGCAGCTTTCTACAGGCCGGGGAGCAGTACTTC. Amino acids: CASSFLQAGEQYF.

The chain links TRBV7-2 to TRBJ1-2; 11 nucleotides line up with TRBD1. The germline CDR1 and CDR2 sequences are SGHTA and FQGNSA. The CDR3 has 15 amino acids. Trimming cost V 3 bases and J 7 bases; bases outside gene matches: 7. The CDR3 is CASSFFAGTGGGYTF. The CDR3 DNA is TGTGCCAGCAGCTTCTTCGCCGGGACAGGGGGTGGCTACACCTTC.

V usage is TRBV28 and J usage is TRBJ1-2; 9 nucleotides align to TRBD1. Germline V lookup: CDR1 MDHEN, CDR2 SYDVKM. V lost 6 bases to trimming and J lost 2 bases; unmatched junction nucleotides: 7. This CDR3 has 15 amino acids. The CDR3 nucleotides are TGTGCCAGCAGGTCCGGGACAGGGTGGAACTATGGCTACACCTTC. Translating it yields CASRSGTGWNYGYTF.

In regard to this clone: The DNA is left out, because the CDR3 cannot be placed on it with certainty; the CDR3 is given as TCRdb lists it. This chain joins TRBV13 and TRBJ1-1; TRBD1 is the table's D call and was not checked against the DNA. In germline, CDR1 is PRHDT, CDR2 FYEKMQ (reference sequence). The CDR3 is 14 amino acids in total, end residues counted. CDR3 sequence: CASSLPWGTGAISF.

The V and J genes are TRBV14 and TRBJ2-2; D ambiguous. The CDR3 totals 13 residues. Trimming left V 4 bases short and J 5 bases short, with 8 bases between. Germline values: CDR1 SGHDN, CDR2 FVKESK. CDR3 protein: CASSLSMTGELFF. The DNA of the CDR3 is TGTGCCAGCAGCCTCAGTATGACCGGGGAGCTGTTTTTT.

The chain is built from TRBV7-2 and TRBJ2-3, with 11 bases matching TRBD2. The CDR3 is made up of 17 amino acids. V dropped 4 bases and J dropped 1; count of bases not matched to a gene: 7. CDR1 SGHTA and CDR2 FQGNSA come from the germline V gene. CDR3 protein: CASSYQTSGVGTDTQYF. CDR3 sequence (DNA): TGTGCCAGCAGCTACCAGACTAGCGGGGTTGGCACAGATACGCAGTATTTT.

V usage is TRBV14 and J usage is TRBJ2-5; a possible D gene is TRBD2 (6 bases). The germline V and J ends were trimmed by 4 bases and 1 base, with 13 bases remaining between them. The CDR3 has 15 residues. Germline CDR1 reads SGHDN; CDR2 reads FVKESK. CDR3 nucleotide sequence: TGTGCCAGCAGCCGGGGACTCGACTTCCAAGAGACCCAGTACTTC. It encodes CASSRGLDFQETQYF.

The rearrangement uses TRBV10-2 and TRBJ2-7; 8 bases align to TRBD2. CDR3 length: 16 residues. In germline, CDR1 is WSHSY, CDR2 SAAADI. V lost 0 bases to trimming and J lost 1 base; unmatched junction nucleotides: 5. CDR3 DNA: TGCGCCAGCAGTGAGTCAGATAGCGGGACTTCCTACGAGCAGTACTTC. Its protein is CASSESDSGTSYEQYF.

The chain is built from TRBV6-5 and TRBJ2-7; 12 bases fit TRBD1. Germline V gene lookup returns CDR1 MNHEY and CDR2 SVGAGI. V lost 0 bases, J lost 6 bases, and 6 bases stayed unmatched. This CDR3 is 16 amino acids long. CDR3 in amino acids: CASSYSPGQGALEQYF. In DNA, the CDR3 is TGTGCCAGCAGTTACTCGCCGGGACAGGGGGCCCTCGAGCAGTACTTC.